The 5 T cell receptor beta chains presented below share a single source sample, sequenced in a study of T-cell reconstitution after alpha-beta-depleted transplantation in children. The authors prepared the TCRbeta library with unique molecular identifiers. Each CDR3 protein gets one entry after TCRdb re-called the PCR reads with MiXCR. This table holds 800,000 to 1,000,000 distinct CDR3 sequences, about 29% found once. Here the sequenced sample was PBMCs, mostly from graft donor cells, taken 360 days after TCRalphabeta/CD19-depleted stem cell transplant. These TCRs come from a boy under two years old who had a stem cell transplant for SCID, so the T cells may come from the graft donor.

This clonotype was seen a handful of times. The chain employs TRBV7-8 and TRBJ1-1, with a possible D match to TRBD1 (6 bases). Trimming stripped 7 bases from V and 1 base from J, with 16 bases between. The length of the CDR3 is 15 residues. Germline V CDR1 and CDR2: SGHVS, FQNEAQ. The DNA of the CDR3 is TGTGCCAGCACCCAAAGGACAGTCCGGAACACTGAAGCTTTCTTT. Translation gives CASTQRTVRNTEAFF.

The chain has TRBV5-1 and TRBJ2-3; 8 bases are a match to TRBD1. Trimming took 4 bases from V and 2 from J; bases not matched to a gene: 6. CDR3 length: 15 residues. The germline gives CDR1 SGHRS, CDR2 YFSETQ. For the CDR3, the DNA is TGCGCCAGCAGCGCCGGACAGGGAGCCACAGATACGCAGTATTTT. Encoded protein: CASSAGQGATDTQYF.

The chain joins TRBV3-1 to TRBJ1-1, with 7 bases matching TRBD1. Germline-derived CDR1 and CDR2 are LGHDT and YNNKEL (reference sequence). The CDR3 totals 16 residues. V trimming: 4 bases; J trimming: 1 base; junction bases outside the gene matches: 9. Written as DNA, the CDR3 is TGTGCCAGCAGCCCTCCACGCAGGGGGGGGAACACTGAAGCTTTCTTT. Translation: CASSPPRRGGNTEAFF.

This chain connects TRBV4-2 to TRBJ2-1; 10 nucleotides align to TRBD2. V lost 0 bases and J lost 7; bases outside the gene matches: 9. CDR1 is LGHNA, CDR2 YNFKEQ, per germline. The length of the CDR3 is 17 residues. The CDR3 DNA reads as TGTGCCAGCAGCCAAGATTGGAGGACTAGCGGTGGTAATGAGCAGTTCTTC. Translation gives CASSQDWRTSGGNEQFF.

On this clonotype: It is likely a read error, because the conserved phenylalanine at the end of the CDR3 is missing. The chain joins TRBV20-1 to TRBJ2-1; no definite D call. CDR1 is DFQATT and CDR2 is SNEGSKA in the germline V gene (reference sequence). This CDR3 is 15 amino acids long. V lost 3 bases and J lost 0, with 12 bases in between. The CDR3: CSASNLPSSYNEQFS. The CDR3, as DNA: TGCAGTGCTAGTAATCTGCCGAGCTCCTACAATGAGCAGTTCTCC.